The table lists the clone carrying this TCR beta chain with a few counts. This record belongs to a study of shared clonotypes between healthy human individuals. This table comes from immunoSEQ multiplex PCR, and its TCRdb copy is limited to in-frame clones, with some not included. The sample consists of nearly 750,000 clones, 72% of them appearing once. The sequenced material came from memory CD4+ T cells sorted from blood. Specified subset: CD45RA-negative fraction. The origin of this receptor is a woman in her twenties or thirties in good health.

The CDR3 here is CASRREETQYF. In nucleotides, the CDR3 is TGTGCCAGCAGACGCGAAGAGACCCAGTACTTC. The chain couples TRBV7-8 to TRBJ2-5; D is ambiguous. CDR1 SGHVS and CDR2 FQNEAQ come from the germline V gene. The V end lost 6 bases, the J end lost 3 bases, and 5 bases lay between the germline ends. This CDR3 comprises 11 residues.